The 27 T cell receptor beta chains in this list originate from one sample, sequenced in a study of graft-versus-host responses after intestinal transplantation. Sequencing was performed with immunoSEQ multiplex PCR; in TCRdb, only in-frame clones are kept and a portion is missing. Of tens of thousands of clones detected, roughly 93% appear once; the ten largest clones hold 0.45% to 0.6%. No cognate antigen is known for these TCRs. The sequenced sample was unstimulated CD8+ T cells sorted from spleen or lymph node cells, obtained before intestinal transplant. The origin of the receptors is a human donor who received an intestinal transplant.

The chain joins TRBV4-3 to TRBJ2-2; D not certain. Trimming took 4 bases from V and 5 from J, leaving 14 bases between them. In germline, CDR1 is LGHNA, CDR2 YSLEER. The CDR3 consists of 15 residues. The CDR3 reads CASSLDLFTTGELFF. The CDR3 nucleotides read TGCGCCAGCAGCCTCGACTTATTCACTACCGGGGAGCTGTTTTTT.

This chain links TRBV28 with TRBJ2-2; 9 positions match TRBD2. CDR1 MDHEN and CDR2 SYDVKM come from the germline V gene. Trimming removed 4 bases from V and 7 bases from J; junction bases left unmatched: 7. CDR3 length: 15 amino acids. The DNA for the CDR3 is TGTGCCAGCAGTTCTAGCGGGAATGAAATCGGGGAGCTGTTTTTT. Encoded protein: CASSSSGNEIGELFF.

This sequence joins TRBV25-1 and TRBJ2-5; D is perhaps TRBD2 (6 bases). CDR1 and CDR2 from the germline V gene are MGHDK and SYGVNS. Trimming shortened V by 7 bases and J by 5 bases, and 26 bases separated the two germline ends. This CDR3 has 17 amino acids. The CDR3 bases are TGTGCCAGCACCACGAACTGGGGGGAGGACTTCGGGGAGACCCAGTACTTC. Its protein is CASTTNWGEDFGETQYF.

The genes are TRBV19 and TRBJ2-7, with 7 nucleotides matching TRBD1. In germline, CDR1 is LNHDA, CDR2 SQIVND (reference sequence). V gave up 6 bases and J gave up 2 bases; unmatched junction bases: 7. The CDR3 runs 14 residues. CDR3 region: CASSRTGAAYEQYF. The CDR3 DNA reads as TGTGCCAGTAGCCGAACAGGGGCGGCCTACGAGCAGTACTTC.

This clone was found a few times. The CDR3 is CASSYRGTGGYEQYF. The CDR3 DNA is TGTGCCAGCAGTTACCGGGGGACAGGGGGCTACGAGCAGTACTTC. This chain joins TRBV6-7 and TRBJ2-7; the match to TRBD1 covers 11 bases. TRBV6-7 is sorted into the ORF group, with uncertain function. CDR3 length: 15 residues. The trim removed 2 bases at V and 3 bases at J, leaving 3 bases unmatched.

This clone was seen only once. The chain joins TRBV7-3 to TRBJ2-1; 11 bases agree with TRBD2. Germline assignment: CDR1 SGHTA and CDR2 FQGTGA. V was clipped by 5 bases and J by 0 bases; unmatched bases: 9. The CDR3 runs 18 residues. CDR3 residues: CASSRLAGPTSSYNEQFF. CDR3 bases: TGTGCCAGCAGCCGACTAGCGGGGCCCACTAGCTCCTACAATGAGCAGTTCTTC.

The chain carries TRBV4-1 and TRBJ2-3, with TRBD2 matching over 10 bases. Germline loops: CDR1 MGHRA, CDR2 YSYEKL. This CDR3 contains 19 residues. Germline trimming cut 1 base from V and 5 bases from J; bases unmatched to any gene: 15. The CDR3 nucleotides are TGCGCCAGCAGCCAAGCCATCTGGACTAGCGGACGCGCAGGAGATACGCAGTATTTT. This codes for CASSQAIWTSGRAGDTQYF.

This clone was picked up one time. The genes are TRBV2 and TRBJ1-2; tentative D call: TRBD1 (6 bases). V was clipped by 3 bases and J by 8 bases, with 16 bases between them. This CDR3 comprises 14 residues. From germline, CDR1 is SNHLY and CDR2 FYNNEI. CDR3 sequence (DNA): TGTGCCAGCAGTGACCCGGGGGGCGCAGCCGGCTACACCTTC. Translation: CASSDPGGAAGYTF.

The chain links TRBV6-5 to TRBJ2-2; D is possibly TRBD2 (6 bases). Per germline, CDR1 MNHEY and CDR2 SVGAGI. Deletions cut 4 bases from V and 4 bases from J, with 13 bases between. The CDR3 totals 15 residues. The CDR3 DNA is TGTGCCAGCAGTTCGCAGGGAGGAGGCACCGGGGAGCTGTTTTTT. Encoded protein: CASSSQGGGTGELFF.

The CDR3 loop reads CASRANTEAFF. CDR3 bases: TGCGCCAGCAGGGCGAACACTGAAGCTTTCTTT. The chain carries TRBV5-1 and TRBJ1-1; D not certain. V was trimmed by 5 bases and J by 1 base, leaving 3 bases between them. The CDR3 length is 11 residues. CDR1 SGHRS and CDR2 YFSETQ come from the germline V gene.

Concerning this clone itself: Other DNA variants within this sample encode the same CDR3. The rearrangement links TRBV19 to TRBJ1-1; the D is unclear. The CDR3 covers 11 residues. Germline V lookup: CDR1 LNHDA, CDR2 SQIVND (reference sequence). V was pared by 3 bases and J by 4 bases, with 3 bases between. The CDR3 coding sequence is TGTGCCAGTAGTATGAGCACTGAAGCTTTCTTT. Translated: CASSMSTEAFF.

This chain uses TRBV6-6 with TRBJ2-3; D uncertain. CDR1 and CDR2 from the germline V gene are MNHNY and SVGAGI (reference sequence). Between the trimmed V and J ends, which lost 2 bases and 0 bases, there was a span of 9 bases. The CDR3 is 15 amino acids. The CDR3 region has the DNA TGTGCCAGCAGTTACGCAGGAAGGAGCACAGATACGCAGTATTTT. Protein product: CASSYAGRSTDTQYF.

The rearrangement joins TRBV5-1 to TRBJ2-3; 10 bases fit TRBD2. Germline V gene lookup returns CDR1 SGHRS and CDR2 YFSETQ. This CDR3 contains 17 residues. V lost 0 bases, J lost 5 bases, and 9 bases stayed unmatched. The CDR3: CASSLVGLAETGDTQYF. The CDR3 DNA is TGCGCCAGCAGCTTGGTTGGACTAGCGGAAACGGGAGATACGCAGTATTTT. The full variable domain, completed using reference TRBV5-1 and TRBJ2-3, is KAGVTQTPRYLIKTRGQQVTLSCSPISGHRSVSWYQQTPGQGLQFLFEYFSETQRNKGNFPGRFSGRQFSNSRSEMNVSTLELGDSALYLCASSLVGLAETGDTQYFGPGTRLTVL.

The chain recombines TRBV9 with TRBJ1-1; perhaps TRBD1 as D (6 bases). V was pared by 3 bases and J by 5 bases, with 11 bases between. The CDR3 has 13 residues. Germline V lookup: CDR1 SGDLS, CDR2 YYNGEE. DNA for the CDR3: TGTGCCAGCAGCGATTTCAGGGGTACTGAAGCTTTCTTT. It specifies CASSDFRGTEAFF.

The chain couples TRBV7-2 to TRBJ2-1; weak D call: TRBD2 (5 bases). The CDR3 is 16 residues long. V lost 0 bases, J lost 5 bases, and 14 bases lay in between. Germline V CDR1 and CDR2: SGHTA, FQGNSA. The chain's CDR3 is CASSLAVSAGDNEQFF. The DNA of the CDR3 is TGTGCCAGCAGCTTAGCAGTTAGCGCGGGCGACAATGAGCAGTTCTTC.

The chain is built from TRBV21-1 and TRBJ1-6; no check of the table's D call, TRBD1, against the DNA was made. TRBV21-1 is a known pseudogene. The CDR3 extends over 17 amino acids. Here the CDR3 reads CASRPKIRDTYNSPLHF. CDR3 in DNA: TGTGCCAGCAGGCCCAAAATCCGGGACACCTATAATTCACCCCTCCACTTT.

The DNA of the CDR3 is TGTGCCAGCAGTGTGCCACTAGCGGGGGCCCTCCAAGAGACCCAGTACTTC. It codes for CASSVPLAGALQETQYF. The V and J genes are TRBV2 and TRBJ2-5, with 11 positions matching TRBD2. The CDR3 has 17 residues. V dropped 4 bases and J dropped 1; count of bases not matched to a gene: 8. Germline V gene sequence: CDR1 SNHLY, CDR2 FYNNEI.

This clone was detected only once. The CDR3 region is CASNPTGSGGNTIYF. The CDR3 bases are TGTGCCAGTAACCCGACAGGGTCGGGAGGAAACACCATATATTTT. The chain employs TRBV19 and TRBJ1-3; 7 positions match TRBD1. V shed 7 bases, J shed 4 bases, and the junction held 10 bases outside the gene matches. The length of the CDR3 is 15 residues. Germline lookup yields CDR1 LNHDA and CDR2 SQIVND (reference sequence).

The chain carries TRBV7-6 and TRBJ1-1; D unresolved. This CDR3 has 12 residues. Deletions cut 1 base from V and 6 bases from J, with 6 bases between. Germline V lookup: CDR1 SGHVS, CDR2 FNYEAQ. CDR3 region: CASSLDGAEAFF. CDR3 sequence (DNA): TGTGCCAGCAGCTTAGACGGGGCTGAAGCTTTCTTT.

Concerning this clone: At the DNA level, this CDR3 is encoded by other sequences in the same sample as well. V and J are TRBV28 and TRBJ2-2; D is perhaps TRBD2 (5 bases). The CDR3 has 13 residues. With 2 bases removed from V and 4 bases from J, the gap between germline ends came to 5 bases. Per the germline V gene, CDR1 is MDHEN and CDR2 is SYDVKM. The CDR3 here is CASSLRGTGELFF. In DNA form, the CDR3 reads TGTGCCAGCAGTTTACGGGGCACCGGGGAGCTGTTTTTT.

The chain has TRBV15 and TRBJ2-1; the D gene is possibly TRBD1 (6 bases). This CDR3 has 13 amino acids. The V end lost 11 bases, the J end lost 6 bases, and 17 bases lay between the germline ends. The germline CDR1 and CDR2 sequences are LNHNV and YYDKDF (reference sequence). CDR3 sequence: CAVQREGGNEQFF. In DNA form, the CDR3 reads TGTGCCGTTCAACGGGAAGGGGGCAATGAGCAGTTCTTC.

V usage is TRBV29-1 and J usage is TRBJ2-6; possibly TRBD1 for D (5 bases). Trimming took off 5 bases at V and 0 bases at J, with 14 bases between the two ends. CDR1 and CDR2 from the germline V gene are SQVTM and ANQGSEA. The CDR3 runs 16 residues. DNA for the CDR3: TGCAGCGTTCGAGGTGGGGCTCCCTCTGGGGCCAACGTCCTGACTTTC. Translating gives CSVRGGAPSGANVLTF.

The rearrangement joins TRBV27 to TRBJ1-2, with D maybe TRBD1 (6 bases). The CDR3 has 12 residues. Germline values: CDR1 MNHEY, CDR2 SMNVEV (reference sequence). V was shortened by 6 bases and J by 6 bases, with 11 bases between the two germline ends. The DNA for the CDR3 is TGTGCCAGCAGAACAGAGGGGGATGGCTACACCTTC. Translating it yields CASRTEGDGYTF.

The J gene is TRBJ2-7, the V gene TRBV11-2; 12 bases align to TRBD2. Germline CDR1 SGHAT, CDR2 FQNNGV. J was trimmed by 3 bases and V by 4 bases; bases with no gene match: 4. The CDR3 runs to 15 residues. The CDR3 protein is CASSYPTSGSYEQYF. In DNA, the CDR3 is TGTGCCAGCAGCTACCCGACTAGCGGGAGCTACGAGCAGTACTTC.

The rearrangement joins TRBV5-5 to TRBJ2-7; D is undetermined. V lost 3 bases, J lost 2 bases, and 15 bases lay in between. This CDR3 is 15 amino acids long. Per the germline V gene, CDR1 is SGHKS and CDR2 is YYEKEE (reference sequence). The CDR3 sequence: CASSSKWAVTYEQYF. CDR3 bases: TGTGCCAGCAGCTCCAAGTGGGCAGTTACCTACGAGCAGTACTTC.

The rearrangement links TRBV7-9 to TRBJ2-1; 10 bases are shared with TRBD2. This CDR3 is 15 amino acids long. Germline V CDR1 and CDR2: SEHNR, FQNEAQ (reference sequence). With 1 base clipped from V and 9 bases from J, the junction kept 6 bases outside the gene matches. The CDR3 loop reads CASSLGGLAFSEQFF. In nucleotides, the CDR3 is TGTGCCAGCAGCTTAGGGGGACTAGCGTTCTCTGAGCAGTTCTTC.

The V and J genes are TRBV4-1 and TRBJ2-2; D remains unclear. V shed 0 bases and J shed 4 bases, with 6 bases lying between them. The V gene's germline CDR1 is MGHRA and CDR2 YSYEKL. The CDR3 contains 14 residues. CDR3 amino acids: CASSQDLLTGELFF. CDR3 in DNA: TGCGCCAGCAGCCAAGACCTTCTCACCGGGGAGCTGTTTTTT.